A selection of T cell receptor beta chains follows, all from one sample in a study of T-cell memory formation after mild COVID-19. TCRdb re-called the 5' RACE reads with MiXCR, one entry per CDR3 protein. The sample records approximately 410,000 distinct CDR3 sequences, about 25% being singletons. Sequencing was performed on PBMCs or a T cell subset sorted from them (not recorded which). Source of these receptors: an adult woman who had mild COVID-19 (a few samples of this study predate the infection). Cell type and time point are not known. Both conserved end residues are part of each CDR3. The D gene is left open where the match is weak. Clone size is given for some rows only: seen once, a few or many times, or a class if the clone is expanded.

cdr3_aa j_call d_call v_call clone_size
CASSPPRDLLNKGAYEQYF TRBJ2-7 - TRBV7-9 few
CATTQGQGKPGELFF TRBJ2-2 TRBD1 TRBV15 few
CSARDRAVMDYEQYF TRBJ2-7 - TRBV20-1 -
CASSPGGNQPQHF TRBJ1-5 - TRBV7-9 many
CASSRSGSGETQYF TRBJ2-5 - TRBV4-2 few
CASSLGPQGGGNQPQHF TRBJ1-5 TRBD1 TRBV5-1 -
CASGRPSTDTQYF TRBJ2-3 - TRBV3-1 few
CASSELSSPLHF TRBJ1-6 - TRBV25-1 -
CASSLDRVSETQYF TRBJ2-5 - TRBV5-6 few
CASSFQSWDAGELFF TRBJ2-2 - TRBV13 -
CASSPPGQFTDTQYF TRBJ2-3 TRBD1 TRBV7-2 -